The 7 T cell receptor beta chains below were found in one sample sequenced in a study of blood T cells in healthy people across ages. For the second PCR, which ran for roughly 7 to 11 cycles, a sample-barcoded 5' primer and a J-beta primer mix were used. In TCRdb, the 5' RACE reads were re-called with MiXCR into one record per CDR3 protein. The sample consists of more than 750,000 distinct CDR3 sequences, under 35% of them appearing once. The sample was also linked to a second study, of T cells of mothers and their children.

Sequencing was performed on blood. Every receptor here comes from a woman aged 35 to 49 in good health.

This chain links TRBV7-3 with TRBJ1-6; D not certain. CDR3 length: 14 residues. Per germline, CDR1 SGHTA and CDR2 FQGTGA. Trimming cost V 0 bases and J 5 bases, with 5 bases left between them. The CDR3 sequence is CASSLTQNNSPLHF. The CDR3 nucleotides are TGTGCCAGCAGCTTAACCCAAAATAATTCACCCCTCCACTTT.

This clonotype was counted at least ten times. The V and J genes are TRBV6-5 and TRBJ1-2; 12 bases map to TRBD1. Germline V gene data show CDR1 as MNHEY and CDR2 as SVGAGI. CDR3 length: 15 amino acids. Trimming removed 2 bases from V and 6 bases from J; junction bases left unmatched: 4. The CDR3 sequence is CASSYGTGGSNGYTF. The CDR3 DNA sequence: TGTGCCAGCAGTTACGGGACAGGGGGCTCTAATGGCTACACCTTC.

This clonotype appeared many times. The chain combines TRBV3-1 with TRBJ1-1; possibly TRBD1 for D (5 bases). The germline V gene encodes CDR1 LGHDT and CDR2 YNNKEL (reference sequence). V was shortened by 2 bases and J by 1 base, with 8 bases between the two germline ends. CDR3 length: 14 residues. The CDR3: CASSQLQGNTEAFF. CDR3 DNA: TGTGCCAGCAGCCAATTGCAGGGGAACACTGAAGCTTTCTTT.

This clonotype appeared many times. The rearrangement links TRBV20-1 to TRBJ1-2; no firm D call. The CDR3 loop spans 12 amino acids. Germline CDR1 and CDR2: DFQATT and SNEGSKA (reference sequence). V lost 4 bases and J lost 4, with 10 bases in between. CDR3 bases: TGCAGTGCTACCGTACAGACCTATGGCTACACCTTC. Its translation is CSATVQTYGYTF.

The chain carries TRBV2 and TRBJ2-2; 8 positions agree with TRBD2. The CDR3 consists of 15 residues. CDR1 is SNHLY and CDR2 is FYNNEI in the germline V gene. V lost 8 bases, J lost 5 bases, and 10 bases stayed unmatched. The CDR3 is CASLMAGGATGELFF. The CDR3 nucleotides read TGTGCCAGCTTGATGGCGGGGGGCGCGACCGGGGAGCTGTTTTTT. The variable domain in full, completed from reference TRBV2 and TRBJ2-2, reads EPEVTQTPSHQVTQMGQEVILRCVPISNHLYFYWYRQILGQKVEFLVSFYNNEISEKSEIFDDQFSVERPDGSNFTLKIRSTKLEDSAMYFCASLMAGGATGELFFGEGSRLTVL.

On this clonotype itself: Given a much more abundant clone one base away, this may be a read error. The gene calls are TRBV7-2 and TRBJ2-1; 8 positions agree with TRBD1. Germline trimming cut 1 base from V and 10 bases from J; bases unmatched to any gene: 9. CDR1 is SGHTA and CDR2 is FQGNSA in the germline V gene. The CDR3 contains 15 residues. In DNA, the CDR3 is TGTGCCAGCAGCTTAGTAACAGGGGGTTACTACGAGCAGTTCTTC. It yields the protein CASSLVTGGYYEQFF.

The chain's CDR3 is CASSNTFMGQGYEQYF. The DNA for the CDR3 is TGTGCCAGCAGCAATACCTTCATGGGGCAGGGGTACGAGCAGTACTTC. V and J are TRBV7-8 and TRBJ2-7; D may be TRBD1 (6 bases). The CDR3 covers 16 residues. V shed 5 bases and J shed 4 bases, with 21 bases lying between them. From germline, CDR1 is SGHVS and CDR2 FQNEAQ. The entire variable domain, with the rest obtained from reference TRBV7-8 and TRBJ2-7, is as follows: GAGVSQSPRYKVAKRGQDVALRCDPISGHVSLFWYQQALGQGPEFLTYFQNEAQLDKSGLPSDRFFAERPEGSVSTLKIQRTQQEDSAVYLCASSNTFMGQGYEQYFGPGTRLTVT.